One and the same sample provided the 31 T cell receptor beta chains below, sequenced in a study of blood T cell repertoires in COVID-19 (dated by TCRdb to the early 2020s). The library was generated by the immunoSEQ multiplex PCR assay. TCRdb obtained this table from immuneACCESS and retained in-frame rearrangements with V and J assigned. These tables miss some clones; where compared with another copy, unresolved V genes account for less than half of the shortfall, and the remainder is unexplained. The sample includes under 150,000 clones, with around 79% observed a single time. Together, the top ten hold under 10% of the sample. Specimen: peripheral blood. The receptors come from a middle-aged man with active or convalescent COVID-19.

This clone was counted a single time. The chain employs TRBV27 and TRBJ2-1; D may be TRBD2 (5 bases). Between the trimmed V and J ends, which lost 5 bases and 3 bases, there was a span of 11 bases. Germline values: CDR1 MNHEY, CDR2 SMNVEV (reference sequence). The CDR3 loop spans 14 amino acids. CDR3 nucleotides: TGTGCCAGCAGTGGCGGGCTTCTCTACAATGAGCAGTTCTTC. It is translated as CASSGGLLYNEQFF.

The V gene is TRBV27, the J gene TRBJ2-1, with 7 bases identical to TRBD2. The CDR3 has 16 residues. The germline V gene has CDR1 MNHEY and CDR2 SMNVEV (reference sequence). V lost 4 bases to trimming and J lost 7 bases; unmatched junction nucleotides: 13. CDR3 residues: CASSSLGLAVRNEQFF. The CDR3 nucleotides are TGTGCCAGCAGTTCCCTCGGGCTAGCGGTCCGGAATGAGCAGTTCTTC.

The chain couples TRBV5-6 to TRBJ1-5; 7 bases match TRBD1. The CDR3 has 15 residues. The J segment lost 7 bases and the V segment lost 2 bases, leaving 9 bases of the junction unmatched. Germline CDR1 reads SGHDT; CDR2 reads YYEEEE. The CDR3 sequence is CASSLRDSQIQPQHF. As DNA, the CDR3 is TGTGCCAGCAGCTTAAGGGACAGTCAGATACAGCCCCAGCATTTT.

The chain recombines TRBV15 with TRBJ2-7; the match to TRBD1 covers 7 bases. V shed 1 base and J 6 bases; nucleotides not matched to a gene: 9. CDR1 LNHNV and CDR2 YYDKDF come from the germline V gene (reference sequence). This CDR3 has 15 residues. The CDR3 DNA reads TGTGCCACCAGCAGAGTCACAGGGGCTGAGGGCGAGCAGTACTTC. Protein product: CATSRVTGAEGEQYF.

The genes are TRBV6-5 and TRBJ2-1, with 10 bases fitting TRBD1. The trim removed 5 bases at V and 8 bases at J, leaving 6 bases unmatched. Germline V gives CDR1 MNHEY, CDR2 SVGAGI. This CDR3 has 14 residues. CDR3 loop: CASSRGTGDDEQFF. CDR3 sequence (DNA): TGTGCCAGCAGTAGAGGGACAGGGGACGATGAGCAGTTCTTC.

The rearrangement links TRBV4-1 to TRBJ2-5; 10 nucleotides match TRBD2. Germline values: CDR1 MGHRA, CDR2 YSYEKL. This CDR3 region has 15 residues. After removal of 4 bases from V and 1 base from J, the junction contained 3 bases not matched to a gene. In DNA, the CDR3 is TGCGCCAGCAGCCTGGGACTAGCGCTCCAAGAGACCCAGTACTTC. This encodes CASSLGLALQETQYF.

This clone has a handful of counts. The rearrangement links TRBV3-1 (or the pseudogene TRBV3-2) to TRBJ2-5, with 12 bases fitting TRBD2. V lost 3 bases and J lost 5; bases outside the gene matches: 4. The CDR3 runs 15 residues. Germline assignment: CDR1 LGHDT and CDR2 YNNKEL (reference sequence). CDR3 nucleotide sequence: TGTGCCAGCAGCCAGTCTAGCGGGAGGGGGGAGACCCAGTACTTC. It encodes CASSQSSGRGETQYF.

The V and J genes are TRBV6-5 and TRBJ1-6; D remains ambiguous. Germline V CDR1 and CDR2: MNHEY, SVGAGI. CDR3 length: 14 residues. V was pared by 6 bases and J by 10 bases, with 16 bases between. In nucleotides, the CDR3 is TGTGCCAGCAGCTCCTCAATGCGGGAGTCACCCCTCCACTTT. Translation: CASSSSMRESPLHF.

V and J are TRBV5-1 and TRBJ2-1, with 7 bases aligning to TRBD2. The germline CDR1 and CDR2 sequences are SGHRS and YFSETQ. Trimming removed 3 bases from V and 10 bases from J; junction bases left unmatched: 4. This CDR3 spans 12 amino acids. CDR3 DNA: TGCGCCAGCAGCTACGGGCGGGGGGAGCAGTTCTTC. Translating gives CASSYGRGEQFF.

The chain links TRBV3-1 (or the pseudogene TRBV3-2) to TRBJ2-1, with D possibly being TRBD1 (5 bases). The CDR3 is 13 amino acids. Germline-derived CDR1 and CDR2 are LGHDT and YNNKEL (reference sequence). Trimming cost V 2 bases and J 8 bases, with 10 bases left between them. The CDR3, as DNA: TGTGCCAGCAGCCAAAAGGGGTGGCATGAGCAGTTCTTC. Residues: CASSQKGWHEQFF.

This clone was recorded only once. The chain employs TRBV29-1 and TRBJ1-4, with TRBD1 as a possible D gene (5 bases). CDR3 size: 16 residues. CDR1 and CDR2 (germline): SQVTM, ANQGSEA. Between the trimmed V and J ends, which lost 4 bases and 2 bases, there was a span of 17 bases. CDR3 in amino acids: CSVASGLPSTNEKLFF. DNA for the CDR3: TGCAGCGTTGCGTCGGGACTCCCCTCCACTAATGAAAAACTGTTTTTT.

This clone was found once. The V and J genes are TRBV29-1 and TRBJ1-1; no definite D call. The V end was cut by 4 bases, the J end by 1 base, with 10 bases between. This CDR3 is 13 amino acids long. The germline CDR1 and CDR2 sequences are SQVTM and ANQGSEA. CDR3 in DNA: TGCAGCGTTGGTCGTCAGGCGAACACTGAAGCTTTCTTT. It specifies CSVGRQANTEAFF.

The chain employs TRBV5-1 and TRBJ2-3; possible D gene TRBD1, 6 bases. Per the germline V gene, CDR1 is SGHRS and CDR2 is YFSETQ. The CDR3 extends over 14 amino acids. The V end lost 4 bases, the J end lost 3 bases, and 12 bases lay between the germline ends. The CDR3 region has the DNA TGCGCCAGCAGCGTGACAGGTGGGACAGATACGCAGTATTTT. It translates to CASSVTGGTDTQYF.

The chain has TRBV19 and TRBJ1-5, with TRBD1 matching 9 bases. With V trimmed by 3 bases and J by 1 base, 13 bases remained unmatched. The CDR3 runs to 19 residues. CDR1 is LNHDA and CDR2 is SQIVND in the germline V gene (reference sequence). The chain's CDR3 is CASSIRRDRAILSNQPQHF. In DNA form, the CDR3 reads TGTGCCAGTAGTATTCGTAGGGACAGGGCCATTTTAAGCAATCAGCCCCAGCATTTT. Looking up the rest from reference TRBV19 and TRBJ1-5 gives the full variable domain: DGGITQSPKYLFRKEGQNVTLSCEQNLNHDAMYWYRQDPGQGLRLIYYSQIVNDFQKGDIAEGYSVSREKKESFPLTVTSAQKNPTAFYLCASSIRRDRAILSNQPQHFGDGTRLSIL.

V and J are TRBV5-1 and TRBJ2-7, with 10 bases fitting TRBD1. The CDR3 is made up of 13 amino acids. From germline, CDR1 is SGHRS and CDR2 YFSETQ. The J segment lost 11 bases and the V segment lost 4 bases, leaving 9 bases of the junction unmatched. CDR3: CASSVWTGGEEYF. The CDR3 DNA sequence: TGCGCCAGCAGCGTATGGACAGGGGGAGAGGAGTACTTC.

The chain recombines TRBV4-2 with TRBJ1-5; tentatively, D is TRBD1 (6 bases). Trimming stripped 4 bases from V and 0 bases from J, with 10 bases between. The CDR3 runs 15 residues. Looked up from germline, CDR1 is LGHNA and CDR2 is YNFKEQ. The CDR3 sequence: CASSRPGHSNQPQHF. CDR3 DNA sequence: TGTGCCAGCAGCCGACCGGGACATAGCAATCAGCCCCAGCATTTT.

The table lists this clone with a few counts. The CDR3 DNA sequence: TGTGCCAGCAGCTTGGGCGCAGAGACCTACAATGAGCAGTTCTTC. It yields the protein CASSLGAETYNEQFF. This chain connects TRBV9 to TRBJ2-1; D unresolved. V shed 4 bases and J shed 2 bases, with 13 bases lying between them. CDR3 length: 15 amino acids. CDR1 is SGDLS and CDR2 is YYNGEE in the germline V gene.

The chain combines TRBV19 with TRBJ2-1; TRBD2 agrees at 10 bases. The CDR3 length is 14 residues. V dropped 6 bases and J dropped 8; count of bases not matched to a gene: 7. The germline gives CDR1 LNHDA, CDR2 SQIVND (reference sequence). This CDR3 is CASRPISGRDEQFF. CDR3 coding DNA: TGTGCCAGTAGGCCAATAAGCGGGAGGGATGAGCAGTTCTTC.

The V and J genes are TRBV12-3 or TRBV12-4 and TRBJ2-7, with D possibly being TRBD1 (6 bases). The CDR3 is made up of 13 amino acids. Trimming removed 5 bases from V and 2 bases from J, with 10 bases in between. CDR3 in DNA: TGTGCCAGCAGTACGGGACACGCCTACGAGCAGTACTTC. This gives the protein CASSTGHAYEQYF.

The chain joins TRBV7-3 to TRBJ1-2; 7 bases agree with TRBD1. This CDR3 is 13 amino acids long. V shed 3 bases and J 3 bases; nucleotides not matched to a gene: 1. Germline CDR1 is SGHTA and CDR2 is FQGTGA. The CDR3 sequence: CASSFGTDYGYTF. CDR3 nucleotides: TGTGCCAGCAGCTTCGGGACAGACTATGGCTACACCTTC.

The CDR3 DNA sequence: TGTGCCAGCAGCGTAGATGCGGGAGGCTCCTACAATGAGCAGTTCTTC. Translation: CASSVDAGGSYNEQFF. This chain connects TRBV9 to TRBJ2-1; 8 nucleotides agree with TRBD2. The trim removed 0 bases at V and 0 bases at J, leaving 2 bases unmatched. The V gene's germline CDR1 is SGDLS and CDR2 YYNGEE. The CDR3 sequence is 16 residues long.

This clone appeared a few times. The V gene is TRBV5-1, the J gene TRBJ2-7; TRBD2 matches 13 bases. After removal of 4 bases from V and 2 bases from J, the junction contained 9 bases not matched to a gene. In germline, CDR1 is SGHRS, CDR2 YFSETQ. The CDR3 totals 17 residues. The CDR3 reads CASSPGLAGAQAYEQYF. The CDR3 coding sequence is TGCGCCAGCAGCCCAGGACTAGCGGGAGCCCAGGCCTACGAGCAGTACTTC.

The V call is TRBV27, the J call TRBJ2-4, with unresolved D. Trimming pared 6 bases from V and 0 bases from J, leaving 6 bases between. The CDR3 loop spans 13 amino acids. Germline V lookup: CDR1 MNHEY, CDR2 SMNVEV (reference sequence). Here the CDR3 reads CASRRAAKNIQYF. CDR3 nucleotides: TGTGCCAGCAGGCGTGCAGCCAAAAACATTCAGTACTTC.

The chain employs TRBV3-1 (or the pseudogene TRBV3-2) and TRBJ1-1, with D possibly matching TRBD1 (5 bases). CDR3 length: 13 amino acids. CDR1 and CDR2 (germline): LGHDT, YNNKEL (reference sequence). Trimming took 7 bases from V and 5 from J, leaving 14 bases between them. The CDR3 bases are TGTGCCAGCACCCGGGGGGGTGGAACTGAAGCTTTCTTT. This translates into CASTRGGGTEAFF.

V is TRBV5-5 and J is TRBJ2-4; 8 bases map to TRBD1. Germline V CDR1 and CDR2: SGHKS, YYEKEE (reference sequence). Trimming took 4 bases from V and 8 from J; bases not matched to a gene: 8. The CDR3 runs to 14 residues. This chain's CDR3 is CASSTGQGRDIQYF. Here the CDR3 DNA reads TGTGCCAGCAGCACCGGACAGGGAAGGGACATTCAGTACTTC.

The J gene is TRBJ2-5, the V gene TRBV7-3, with no clear D. Germline V gene data show CDR1 as SGHTA and CDR2 as FQGTGA. This CDR3 has 15 amino acids. V lost 2 bases and J 4 bases, leaving 14 bases between the germline ends. The CDR3 bases are TGTGCCAGCAGCTTAGCCAGCAGCGATGGAGAGACCCAGTACTTC. Protein sequence: CASSLASSDGETQYF.

The chain has TRBV11-2 and TRBJ1-2; D not certain. Between the trimmed V and J ends, which lost 3 bases and 0 bases, there was a span of 11 bases. CDR1 is SGHAT, CDR2 FQNNGV, per germline. This CDR3 region has 15 residues. CDR3 nucleotide sequence: TGTGCCAGCAGCTTTTACGGGTTAGCTAACTATGGCTACACCTTC. It is translated as CASSFYGLANYGYTF.

The rearrangement joins TRBV24-1 to TRBJ2-3; D gene uncertain. Germline V gene sequence: CDR1 KGHDR, CDR2 SFDVKD. The CDR3 length is 17 residues. V lost 0 bases and J lost 0, with 12 bases in between. CDR3 sequence reads: CATSDLLGDLSTDTQYF. For the CDR3, the DNA is TGTGCCACCAGTGATTTGCTTGGAGACCTAAGCACAGATACGCAGTATTTT.

The rearrangement links TRBV4-1 to TRBJ2-1, with no clear D. Germline lookup yields CDR1 MGHRA and CDR2 YSYEKL. CDR3 length: 16 residues. The V end lost 1 base, the J end lost 1 base, and 11 bases lay between the germline ends. In nucleotides, the CDR3 is TGCGCCAGCAGCCAAGTTAGGCAGGTTTCCTACAATGAGCAGTTCTTC. The encoded protein is CASSQVRQVSYNEQFF.

The chain recombines TRBV6-9 with TRBJ1-2, with 8 nucleotides matching TRBD1. The CDR3 runs to 14 residues. The V gene end was trimmed by 6 bases and the J gene end by 3 bases; junction bases not matched to a gene: 6. In germline, CDR1 is MNHGY, CDR2 SVAAGI. CDR3 region: CASRLETGDYGYTF. CDR3 bases: TGTGCCAGCAGGCTTGAGACAGGGGACTATGGCTACACCTTC.

The rearrangement uses TRBV4-2 and TRBJ2-7; D unresolved. The CDR3 is made up of 14 amino acids. Between the trimmed V and J ends, which lost 5 bases and 1 base, there was a span of 12 bases. The germline V gene has CDR1 LGHNA and CDR2 YNFKEQ. The CDR3 loop is CASSDKGHSYEQYF. CDR3 sequence (DNA): TGTGCCAGCAGCGACAAAGGCCATTCCTACGAGCAGTACTTC.